The 26 T cell receptor beta chains below come from one sample, sequenced in a study of blood T cell repertoires in COVID-19. The method was immunoSEQ multiplex PCR; TCRdb's version includes in-frame clones alone and lacks a portion of them. Here the sample spans roughly 140,000 clones, under 85% being singletons. Sequenced: PBMCs or T cells enriched from blood (not recorded which). The origin of the receptors is a woman younger than 30 who had been exposed to COVID-19.

In nucleotides, the CDR3 is TGCGCCAGCAGCTTGGAAAGGGGGAATTCACCCCTCCACTTT. Translating gives CASSLERGNSPLHF. The J gene is TRBJ1-6, the V gene TRBV5-1; D is perhaps TRBD1 (6 bases). V gave up 0 bases and J gave up 7 bases, with 8 bases separating them. CDR3 length equals 14 residues. Germline CDR1 reads SGHRS; CDR2 reads YFSETQ.

V gene TRBV30 combines with J gene TRBJ1-4; 9 bases are a match to TRBD1. With V trimmed by 3 bases and J by 6 bases, 5 bases remained unmatched. The germline gives CDR1 GTSNPN, CDR2 SVGIG (reference sequence). The CDR3 is made up of 14 amino acids. This CDR3 is CAWSLGQGYEKLFF. The CDR3 nucleotides are TGTGCCTGGAGCCTGGGACAGGGCTATGAAAAACTGTTTTTT.

This chain uses TRBV9 with TRBJ1-2; 9 bases are a match to TRBD1. The germline V gene has CDR1 SGDLS and CDR2 YYNGEE. V trimming: 2 bases; J trimming: 4 bases; junction bases outside the gene matches: 15. The CDR3 covers 18 residues. Here the CDR3 DNA reads TGTGCCAGCAGCGTCCAGGACCGACAGGGGGGTGGATTCTATGGCTACACCTTC. Translated, it gives CASSVQDRQGGGFYGYTF. Variable domain in full (rest from reference TRBV9 and TRBJ1-2): DSGVTQTPKHLITATGQRVTLRCSPRSGDLSVYWYQQSLDQGLQFLIQYYNGEERAKGNILERFSAQQFPDLHSELNLSSLELGDSALYFCASSVQDRQGGGFYGYTFGSGTRLTVV.

CDR3 DNA: TGTGCCAGCTCACCCGGGACAGGGGAAGAGACCCAGTACTTC. This translates into CASSPGTGEETQYF. The chain uses TRBV18 and TRBJ2-5, with TRBD1 matching 10 bases. Trimming took 3 bases from V and 3 from J; bases not matched to a gene: 1. There are 14 residues in the CDR3. Germline assignment: CDR1 KGHSH and CDR2 LQKENI.

This clone was counted once. CDR3: CASSFLGRASSYNEQFF. CDR3 in DNA: TGTGCCAGCAGCTTTCTCGGGAGGGCGAGCTCCTACAATGAGCAGTTCTTC. This chain uses TRBV5-6 with TRBJ2-1; 8 bases fit TRBD2. The V segment lost 2 bases and the J segment 0 bases; nucleotides outside the gene matches: 7. Germline V gene lookup returns CDR1 SGHDT and CDR2 YYEEEE. The CDR3 consists of 17 residues.

The chain links TRBV27 to TRBJ1-5; D might be TRBD1 (5 bases). CDR1 and CDR2 (germline): MNHEY, SMNVEV (reference sequence). The CDR3 totals 17 residues. V lost 0 bases, J lost 3 bases, and 15 bases lay in between. CDR3 residues: CASSLSQLGGDNQPQHF. CDR3 coding DNA: TGTGCCAGCAGTTTATCTCAATTGGGGGGGGACAATCAGCCCCAGCATTTT.

This clone showed up just a few times. The rearrangement uses TRBV12-3 or TRBV12-4 and TRBJ2-3; unclear D gene. The length of the CDR3 is 13 residues. Trimming removed 6 bases from V and 6 bases from J, with 13 bases in between. The CDR3 nucleotides are TGTGCCAGCAGACCTTACTTCCCCGATACGCAGTATTTT. The encoded protein is CASRPYFPDTQYF.

This chain joins TRBV12-3 or TRBV12-4 and TRBJ2-5, with 8 nucleotides matching TRBD2. V shed 7 bases and J 5 bases; nucleotides not matched to a gene: 6. The CDR3 extends over 13 amino acids. The CDR3 loop is CASKTGGAETQYF. The DNA of the CDR3 is TGTGCCAGCAAAACGGGAGGGGCGGAGACCCAGTACTTC.

V and J are TRBV5-1 and TRBJ1-6; 9 bases agree with TRBD1. The CDR3 is 14 amino acids. The ends lost 4 bases at V and 9 bases at J; junction bases unmatched: 5. Germline V gene data show CDR1 as SGHRS and CDR2 as YFSETQ. The CDR3 protein is CASSATGGSSPLHF. CDR3 bases: TGCGCCAGCAGCGCGACAGGGGGGAGTTCACCCCTCCACTTT.

The chain is built from TRBV14 and TRBJ2-1; 12 bases fit TRBD2. V lost 1 base and J lost 5; bases outside the gene matches: 9. CDR1 SGHDN and CDR2 FVKESK come from the germline V gene. This CDR3 spans 18 amino acids. CDR3 residues: CASSQVRASGRAHNEQFF. In DNA, the CDR3 is TGTGCCAGCAGCCAAGTTCGCGCTAGCGGGAGGGCCCACAATGAGCAGTTCTTC.

The chain links TRBV27 to TRBJ2-3; perhaps TRBD2 as D (5 bases). The length of the CDR3 is 15 residues. V lost 6 bases and J lost 4, with 17 bases in between. The V gene's germline CDR1 is MNHEY and CDR2 SMNVEV (reference sequence). DNA for the CDR3: TGTGCCAGCAGCCAAACATTATCCGGGGCAGATACGCAGTATTTT. This codes for CASSQTLSGADTQYF.

The chain uses TRBV19 and TRBJ2-5, with D perhaps TRBD1 (6 bases). V lost 5 bases and J lost 1, with 8 bases in between. Germline loops: CDR1 LNHDA, CDR2 SQIVND (reference sequence). The CDR3 extends over 13 amino acids. The CDR3 sequence is CASSGQSQETQYF. CDR3 in DNA: TGTGCCAGTAGTGGACAGTCCCAAGAGACCCAGTACTTC.

The chain links TRBV27 to TRBJ2-7; 9 bases align to TRBD1. The J segment lost 6 bases and the V segment lost 5 bases, leaving 14 bases of the junction unmatched. CDR3 length equals 16 residues. Germline V gene data show CDR1 as MNHEY and CDR2 as SMNVEV (reference sequence). CDR3: CASSQSYRGRGSEQYF. The CDR3 nucleotides are TGTGCCAGCAGTCAGAGTTACAGGGGGCGCGGATCCGAGCAGTACTTC.

This clone was counted only a few times. The identical CDR3 is also encoded by other nucleotide sequences in the sample. The rearrangement links TRBV30 to TRBJ1-5; a possible D gene is TRBD1 (5 bases). This CDR3 is built from 13 residues. Germline CDR1 GTSNPN, CDR2 SVGIG (reference sequence). Trimming removed 0 bases from V and 4 bases from J, with 7 bases in between. CDR3 nucleotides: TGTGCCTGGAGTGTTCAGGGTAATCAGCCCCAGCATTTT. Encoded protein: CAWSVQGNQPQHF.

The V gene is TRBV19, the J gene TRBJ1-3, with D tentatively TRBD1 (5 bases). The CDR3 runs 14 residues. Deletions cut 5 bases from V and 2 bases from J, with 10 bases between. Germline-derived CDR1 and CDR2 are LNHDA and SQIVND (reference sequence). The CDR3 coding sequence is TGTGCCAGTAGTTATCAAGGGGCTGGAAACACCATATATTTT. It yields the protein CASSYQGAGNTIYF.

This clone occurred once. The chain uses TRBV6-7 and TRBJ2-7; D not resolved. TRBV6-7 is marked as an open reading frame, function uncertain. This CDR3 has 12 amino acids. Between the trimmed V and J ends, which lost 11 bases and 4 bases, there was a span of 15 bases. The CDR3 sequence is CALLDFQYEQYF. CDR3 nucleotide sequence: TGTGCCCTTCTCGACTTCCAATACGAGCAGTACTTC.

The chain employs TRBV4-3 and TRBJ1-6; D is undetermined. This CDR3 is 15 amino acids long. The V end lost 0 bases, the J end lost 8 bases, and 11 bases lay between the germline ends. Germline loops: CDR1 LGHNA, CDR2 YSLEER. The CDR3 region has the DNA TGCGCCAGCAGCCAAGAGGCAGGCGTGGATTCACCCCTCCACTTT. Translating it yields CASSQEAGVDSPLHF.

This clone has a handful of counts. The V and J genes are TRBV6-1 and TRBJ1-3, with 7 bases fitting TRBD1. Germline V gene data show CDR1 as MNHNS and CDR2 as SASEGT. Losses at the gene ends were 2 bases for V and 2 bases for J; bases not matched to a gene: 3. The CDR3 sequence is 15 residues long. The CDR3 here is CASSESDRPGNTIYF. The CDR3 nucleotides read TGTGCCAGCAGTGAATCGGACAGGCCTGGAAACACCATATATTTT.

This chain joins TRBV27 and TRBJ1-6, with 8 bases identical to TRBD1. The germline CDR1 and CDR2 sequences are MNHEY and SMNVEV (reference sequence). The length of the CDR3 is 13 residues. The V segment lost 3 bases and the J segment 11 bases; nucleotides outside the gene matches: 3. The CDR3 nucleotides read TGTGCCAGCAGTTTCGAGGACAGGGCACCCCTCCACTTT. It yields the protein CASSFEDRAPLHF.

The chain employs TRBV3-1 (or the pseudogene TRBV3-2) and TRBJ2-4; 11 positions match TRBD1. The CDR3 consists of 18 residues. Germline V gene lookup returns CDR1 LGHDT and CDR2 YNNKEL (reference sequence). Losses at the gene ends were 4 bases for V and 9 bases for J; bases not matched to a gene: 17. The chain's CDR3 is CASSLNPPGTGGSRIQYF. The CDR3 DNA reads as TGTGCCAGCAGCCTCAACCCGCCCGGGACAGGGGGGTCTCGCATTCAGTACTTC.

The chain joins TRBV9 to TRBJ1-1; D is perhaps TRBD1 (5 bases). Trimming shortened V by 4 bases and J by 4 bases, and 17 bases separated the two germline ends. This CDR3 has 15 residues. CDR1 SGDLS and CDR2 YYNGEE come from the germline V gene. This chain's CDR3 is CASSPPQGWTTEAFF. In DNA form, the CDR3 reads TGTGCCAGCAGCCCGCCGCAGGGTTGGACCACTGAAGCTTTCTTT.

The V call is TRBV30, the J call TRBJ2-4; TRBD1 matches 7 bases. With 4 bases clipped from V and 3 bases from J, the junction kept 9 bases outside the gene matches. The germline gives CDR1 GTSNPN, CDR2 SVGIG (reference sequence). CDR3 length: 15 residues. The CDR3 DNA follows: TGTGCCTGGAACCAGGGGGTCTCAGGCAAAAACATTCAGTACTTC. It specifies CAWNQGVSGKNIQYF.

The chain links TRBV28 to TRBJ1-5, with D possibly TRBD1 on 5 matching bases. CDR1 and CDR2 (germline): MDHEN, SYDVKM. The V end lost 3 bases, the J end lost 4 bases, and 13 bases lay between the germline ends. This CDR3 is 15 amino acids long. This CDR3 reads CASSFPRGGNQPQHF. CDR3 DNA sequence: TGTGCCAGCAGTTTCCCGCGGGGGGGGAATCAGCCCCAGCATTTT.

The chain couples TRBV28 to TRBJ1-1; D is perhaps TRBD1 (6 bases). The germline V gene encodes CDR1 MDHEN and CDR2 SYDVKM. The ends were cut back, 6 bases at V and 7 bases at J, with 18 bases in the middle. The CDR3 contains 14 residues. CDR3 DNA: TGTGCCAGCAGGCCACAGGGTAGATGGGTTGAAGCTTTCTTT. Translated, it gives CASRPQGRWVEAFF.

V is TRBV5-1 and J is TRBJ2-6; 7 nucleotides match TRBD1. CDR3 length: 15 residues. Germline lookup yields CDR1 SGHRS and CDR2 YFSETQ. The trim removed 9 bases at V and 0 bases at J, leaving 6 bases unmatched. CDR3 amino acids: CATMTGNSGANVLTF. The CDR3 DNA sequence: TGCGCCACCATGACAGGGAACTCTGGGGCCAACGTCCTGACTTTC.

The chain has TRBV19 and TRBJ2-1; TRBD1 aligns across 8 bases. With 6 bases clipped from V and 4 bases from J, the junction kept 8 bases outside the gene matches. Germline loops: CDR1 LNHDA, CDR2 SQIVND (reference sequence). The CDR3 is made up of 15 amino acids. CDR3 residues: CASSTTGGRYNEQFF. The CDR3, as DNA: TGTGCCAGTAGCACTACAGGGGGAAGGTACAATGAGCAGTTCTTC.